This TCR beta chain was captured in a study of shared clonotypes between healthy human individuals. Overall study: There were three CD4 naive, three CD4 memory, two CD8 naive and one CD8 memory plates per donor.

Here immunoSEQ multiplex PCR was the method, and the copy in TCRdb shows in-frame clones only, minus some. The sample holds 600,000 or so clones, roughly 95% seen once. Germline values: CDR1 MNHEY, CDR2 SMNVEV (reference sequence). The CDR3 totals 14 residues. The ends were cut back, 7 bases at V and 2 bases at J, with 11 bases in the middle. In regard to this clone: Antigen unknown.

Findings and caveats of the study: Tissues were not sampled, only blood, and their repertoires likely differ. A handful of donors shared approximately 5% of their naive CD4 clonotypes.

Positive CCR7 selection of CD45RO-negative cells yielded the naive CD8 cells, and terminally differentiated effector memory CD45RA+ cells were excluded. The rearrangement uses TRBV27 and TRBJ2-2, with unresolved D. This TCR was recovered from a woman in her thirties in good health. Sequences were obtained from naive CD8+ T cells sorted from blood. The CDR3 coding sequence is TGTGCCAGCAACTATAGTCCCAACACCGGGGAGCTGTTTTTT. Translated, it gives CASNYSPNTGELFF.